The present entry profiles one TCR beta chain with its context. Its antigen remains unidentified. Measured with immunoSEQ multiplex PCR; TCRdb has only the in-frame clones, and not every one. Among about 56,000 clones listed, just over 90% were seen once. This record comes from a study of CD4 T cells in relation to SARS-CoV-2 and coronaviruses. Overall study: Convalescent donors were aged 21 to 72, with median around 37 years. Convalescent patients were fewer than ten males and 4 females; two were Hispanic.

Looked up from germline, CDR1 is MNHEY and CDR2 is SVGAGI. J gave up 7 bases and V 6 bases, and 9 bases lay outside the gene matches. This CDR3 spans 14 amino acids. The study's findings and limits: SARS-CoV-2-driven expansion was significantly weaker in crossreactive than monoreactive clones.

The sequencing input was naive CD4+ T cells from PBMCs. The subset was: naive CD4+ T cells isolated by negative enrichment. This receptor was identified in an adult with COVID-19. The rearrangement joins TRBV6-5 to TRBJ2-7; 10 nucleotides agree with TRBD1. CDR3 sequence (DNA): TGTGCCAGCAGACGAGACAGGGGGCGGTGGGAGCAGTACTTC. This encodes CASRRDRGRWEQYF.